This TCR beta chain was documented in a study of radiation and T cells in renal cell carcinoma. Profiled with immunoSEQ multiplex PCR; TCRdb holds only in-frame clones, not every one. Among tens of thousands of clones, around 81% were seen once, and the ten largest hold around 9.4%. The time point is: blood 4 weeks post-SBRT, at nephrectomy. The treatment was: 15 Gy SBRT to primary tumor, nephrectomy 4 weeks later. This clone was recorded once. This CDR3 has 15 residues. The specimen comprised blood, sampled from a patient whose treatment included radiotherapy and nephrectomy. This receptor was identified in a man aged 45 to 65 with renal cell carcinoma. The rearrangement uses TRBV21-1 and TRBJ2-3; the D call in the table, TRBD1, was not verified against the DNA. TRBV21-1 is noted as a pseudogene. The CDR3 reads CASSKGAQREDTQYF. In nucleotides, the CDR3 is TGTGCCAGCAGCAAAGGGGCCCAGAGAGAAGATACGCAGTATTTT.